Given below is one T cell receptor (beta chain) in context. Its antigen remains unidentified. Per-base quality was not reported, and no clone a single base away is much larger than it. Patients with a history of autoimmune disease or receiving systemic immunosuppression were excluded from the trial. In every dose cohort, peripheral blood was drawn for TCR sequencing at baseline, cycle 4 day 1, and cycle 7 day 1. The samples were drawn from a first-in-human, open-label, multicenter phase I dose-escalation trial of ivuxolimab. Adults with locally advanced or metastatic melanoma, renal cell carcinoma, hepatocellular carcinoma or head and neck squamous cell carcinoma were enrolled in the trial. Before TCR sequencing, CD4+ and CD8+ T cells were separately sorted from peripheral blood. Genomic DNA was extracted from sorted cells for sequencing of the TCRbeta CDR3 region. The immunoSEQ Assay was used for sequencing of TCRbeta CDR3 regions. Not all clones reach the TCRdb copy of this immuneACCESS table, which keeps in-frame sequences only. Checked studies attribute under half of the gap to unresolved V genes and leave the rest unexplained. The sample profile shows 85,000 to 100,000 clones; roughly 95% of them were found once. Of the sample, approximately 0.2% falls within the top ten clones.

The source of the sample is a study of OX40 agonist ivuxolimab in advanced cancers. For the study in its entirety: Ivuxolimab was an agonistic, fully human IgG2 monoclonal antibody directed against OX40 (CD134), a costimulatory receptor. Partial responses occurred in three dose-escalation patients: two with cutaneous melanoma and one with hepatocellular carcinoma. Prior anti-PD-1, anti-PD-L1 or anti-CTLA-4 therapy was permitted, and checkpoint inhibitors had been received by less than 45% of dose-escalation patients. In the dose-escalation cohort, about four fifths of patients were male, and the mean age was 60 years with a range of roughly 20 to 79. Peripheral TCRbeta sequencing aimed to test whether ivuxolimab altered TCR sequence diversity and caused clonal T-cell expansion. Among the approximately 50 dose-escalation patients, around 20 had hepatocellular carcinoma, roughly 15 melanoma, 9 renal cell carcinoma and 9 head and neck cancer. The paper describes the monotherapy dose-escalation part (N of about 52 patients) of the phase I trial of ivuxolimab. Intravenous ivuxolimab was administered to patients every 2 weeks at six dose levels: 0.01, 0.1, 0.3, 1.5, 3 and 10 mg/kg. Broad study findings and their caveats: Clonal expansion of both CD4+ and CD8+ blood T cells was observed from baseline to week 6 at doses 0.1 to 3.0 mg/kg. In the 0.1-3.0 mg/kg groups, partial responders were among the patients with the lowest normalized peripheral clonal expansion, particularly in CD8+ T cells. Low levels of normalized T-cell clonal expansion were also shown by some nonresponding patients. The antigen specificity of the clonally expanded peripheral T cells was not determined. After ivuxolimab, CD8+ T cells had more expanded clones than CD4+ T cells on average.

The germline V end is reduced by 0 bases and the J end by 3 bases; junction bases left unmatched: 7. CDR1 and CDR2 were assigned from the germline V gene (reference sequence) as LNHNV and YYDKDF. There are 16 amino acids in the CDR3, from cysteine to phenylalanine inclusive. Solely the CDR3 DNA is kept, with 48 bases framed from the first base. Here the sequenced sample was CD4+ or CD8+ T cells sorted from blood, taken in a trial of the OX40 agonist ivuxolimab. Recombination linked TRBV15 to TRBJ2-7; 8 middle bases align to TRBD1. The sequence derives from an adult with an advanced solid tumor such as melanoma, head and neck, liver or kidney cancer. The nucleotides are TGTGCCACCAGCAGAGACCTTGGACAGGGTAGCTACGAGCAGTACTTC. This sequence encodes CATSRDLGQGSYEQYF.